This T cell receptor beta chain comes out of a study of technical replicates of blood from a few donors (dated by TCRdb to the late 2010s). The library was prepared using the immunoSEQ multiplex PCR assay. TCRdb's version of the immuneACCESS table is confined to in-frame rearrangements and falls short of the full clone set. An unresolved V gene accounts for under half of the shortfall where checked; the remainder is of unknown origin. Within this sample are some 77,000 clones, with roughly 91% of them counted one time only. Clones ranked in the top ten supply 0.39% of the sample. V and J lose 6 bases and 2 bases, and a span of 13 bases separates them. Sequences MNHEY (CDR1) and SMNVEV (CDR2) are obtained from the germline V gene (reference sequence). The CDR3 numbers 14 residues from cysteine through phenylalanine. Left in the record is the CDR3 DNA by itself, 42 bases read in frame from the first base.

On this clone: Its binding antigen is unknown. It has no much larger one-base neighbor in the sample; base qualities were not kept.

The sequence was collected from a human donor in good health. Input material: T cells isolated from PBMCs. The chain couples TRBV27 to TRBJ2-5; the D gene lacks a confident call. Here is the DNA: TGTGCCAGCAGCTTAGGGCTCTTACAAGAGACCCAGTACTTC. This gives the protein CASSLGLLQETQYF.